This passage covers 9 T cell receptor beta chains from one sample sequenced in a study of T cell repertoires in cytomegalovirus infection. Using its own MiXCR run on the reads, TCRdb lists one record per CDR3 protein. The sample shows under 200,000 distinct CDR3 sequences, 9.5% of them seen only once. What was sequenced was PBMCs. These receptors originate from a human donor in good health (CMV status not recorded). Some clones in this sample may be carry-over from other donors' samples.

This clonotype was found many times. CDR3 sequence (DNA): TGTGCCAGCAGCTTAGAGGCGGGATTTAACAATGAGCAGTTCTTC. Translated: CASSLEAGFNNEQFF. This chain connects TRBV11-2 to TRBJ2-1; possibly TRBD2 for D (6 bases). CDR1 SGHAT and CDR2 FQNNGV come from the germline V gene. This CDR3 is built from 15 residues. V lost 0 bases to trimming and J lost 5 bases, with 11 bases between them.

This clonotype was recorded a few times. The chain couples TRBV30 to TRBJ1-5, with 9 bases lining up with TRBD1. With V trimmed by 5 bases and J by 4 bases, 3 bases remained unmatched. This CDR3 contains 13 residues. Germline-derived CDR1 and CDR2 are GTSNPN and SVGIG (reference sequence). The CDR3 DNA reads TGTGCCTGGGGCGGGACAGGGAATCAGCCCCAGCATTTT. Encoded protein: CAWGGTGNQPQHF. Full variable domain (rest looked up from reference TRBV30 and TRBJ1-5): SQTIHQWPATLVQPVGSPLSLECTVEGTSNPNLYWYRQAAGRGLQLLFYSVGIGQISSEVPQNLSASRPQDRQFILSSKKLLLSDSGFYLCAWGGTGNQPQHFGDGTRLSIL.

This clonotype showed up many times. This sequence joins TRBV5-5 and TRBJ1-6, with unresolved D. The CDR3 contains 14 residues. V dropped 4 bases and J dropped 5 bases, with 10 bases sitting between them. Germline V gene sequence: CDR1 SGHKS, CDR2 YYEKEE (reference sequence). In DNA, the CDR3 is TGTGCCAGCAGCCGGACTGATAATAATTCACCCCTCCACTTT. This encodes CASSRTDNNSPLHF. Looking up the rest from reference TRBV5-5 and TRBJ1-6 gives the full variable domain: DAGVTQSPTHLIKTRGQQVTLRCSPISGHKSVSWYQQVLGQGPQFIFQYYEKEERGRGNFPDRFSARQFPNYSSELNVNALLLGDSALYLCASSRTDNNSPLHFGNGTRLTVT.

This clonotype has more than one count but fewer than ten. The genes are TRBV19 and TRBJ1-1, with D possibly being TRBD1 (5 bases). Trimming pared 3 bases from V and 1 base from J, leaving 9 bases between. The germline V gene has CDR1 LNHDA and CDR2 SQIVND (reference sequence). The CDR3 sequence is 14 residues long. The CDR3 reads CASSILGGNTEAFF. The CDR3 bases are TGTGCCAGTAGTATTTTGGGGGGGAACACTGAAGCTTTCTTT. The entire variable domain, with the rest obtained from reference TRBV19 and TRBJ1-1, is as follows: DGGITQSPKYLFRKEGQNVTLSCEQNLNHDAMYWYRQDPGQGLRLIYYSQIVNDFQKGDIAEGYSVSREKKESFPLTVTSAQKNPTAFYLCASSILGGNTEAFFGQGTRLTVV.

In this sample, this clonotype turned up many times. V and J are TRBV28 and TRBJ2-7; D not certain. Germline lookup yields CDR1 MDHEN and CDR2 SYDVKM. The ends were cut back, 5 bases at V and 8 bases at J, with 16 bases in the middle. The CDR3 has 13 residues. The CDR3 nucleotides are TGTGCCAGCAGTCCCGTGGTCTCGTGGCAGCAGTACTTC. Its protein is CASSPVVSWQQYF.

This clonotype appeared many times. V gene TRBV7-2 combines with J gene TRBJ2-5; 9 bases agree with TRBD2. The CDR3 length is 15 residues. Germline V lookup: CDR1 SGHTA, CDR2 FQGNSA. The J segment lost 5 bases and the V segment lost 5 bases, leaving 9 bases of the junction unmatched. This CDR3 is CASSPPAGGRETQYF. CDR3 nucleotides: TGTGCCAGCAGCCCCCCGGCGGGGGGGCGGGAGACCCAGTACTTC.

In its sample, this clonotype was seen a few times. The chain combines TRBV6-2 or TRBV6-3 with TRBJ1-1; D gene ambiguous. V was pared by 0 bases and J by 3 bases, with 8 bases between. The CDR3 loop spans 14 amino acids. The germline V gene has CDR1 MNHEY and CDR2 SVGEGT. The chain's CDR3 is CASSYSRQYTEAFF. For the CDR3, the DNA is TGTGCCAGCAGTTACTCGAGGCAGTACACTGAAGCTTTCTTT.

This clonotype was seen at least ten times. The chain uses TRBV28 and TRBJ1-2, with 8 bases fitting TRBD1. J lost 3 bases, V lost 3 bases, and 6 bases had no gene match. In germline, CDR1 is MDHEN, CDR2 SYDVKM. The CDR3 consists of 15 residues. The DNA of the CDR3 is TGTGCCAGCAGTTTCAGGGGGCGCGAGGACTATGGCTACACCTTC. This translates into CASSFRGREDYGYTF.

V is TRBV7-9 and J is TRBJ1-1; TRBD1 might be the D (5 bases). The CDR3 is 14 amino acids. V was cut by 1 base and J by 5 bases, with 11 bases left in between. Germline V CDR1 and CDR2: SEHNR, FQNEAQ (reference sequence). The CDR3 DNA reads TGTGCCAGCAGCTTAGGAGGGGTGGAGACTGAAGCTTTCTTT. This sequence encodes CASSLGGVETEAFF.